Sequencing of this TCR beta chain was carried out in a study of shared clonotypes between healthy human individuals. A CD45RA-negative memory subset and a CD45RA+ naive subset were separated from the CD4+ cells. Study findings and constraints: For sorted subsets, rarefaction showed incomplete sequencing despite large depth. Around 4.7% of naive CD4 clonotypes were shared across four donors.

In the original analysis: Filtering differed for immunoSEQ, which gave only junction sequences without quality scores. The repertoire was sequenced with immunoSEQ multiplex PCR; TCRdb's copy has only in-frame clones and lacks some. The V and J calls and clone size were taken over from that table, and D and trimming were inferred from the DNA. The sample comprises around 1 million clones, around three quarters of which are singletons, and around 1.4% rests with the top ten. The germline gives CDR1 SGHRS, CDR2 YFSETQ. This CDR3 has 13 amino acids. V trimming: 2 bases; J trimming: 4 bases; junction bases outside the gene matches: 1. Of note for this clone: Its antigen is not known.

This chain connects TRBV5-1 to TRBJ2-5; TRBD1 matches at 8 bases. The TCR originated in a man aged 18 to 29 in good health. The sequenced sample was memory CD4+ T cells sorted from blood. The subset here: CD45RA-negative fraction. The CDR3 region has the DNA TGCGCCAGCAGCTTACAGGGGGTAGAGACCCAGTACTTC. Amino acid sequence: CASSLQGVETQYF.